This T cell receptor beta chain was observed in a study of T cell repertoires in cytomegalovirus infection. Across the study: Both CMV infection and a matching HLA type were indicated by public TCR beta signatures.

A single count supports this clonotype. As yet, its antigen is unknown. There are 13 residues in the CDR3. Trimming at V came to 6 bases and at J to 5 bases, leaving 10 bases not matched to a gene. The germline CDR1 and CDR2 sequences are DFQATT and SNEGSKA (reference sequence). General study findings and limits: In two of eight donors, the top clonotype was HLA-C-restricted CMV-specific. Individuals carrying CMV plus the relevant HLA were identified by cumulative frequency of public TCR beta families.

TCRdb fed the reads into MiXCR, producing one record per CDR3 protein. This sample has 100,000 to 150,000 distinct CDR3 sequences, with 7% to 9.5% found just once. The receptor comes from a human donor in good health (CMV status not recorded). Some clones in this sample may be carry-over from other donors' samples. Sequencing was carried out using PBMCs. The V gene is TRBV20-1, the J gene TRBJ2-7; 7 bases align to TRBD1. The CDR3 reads CSAVTGKGNEQYF. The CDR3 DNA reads TGCAGTGCCGTGACAGGGAAAGGGAACGAGCAGTACTTC.